One and the same sample provided the 12 T cell receptor beta chains below, sequenced in a study of shared clonotypes between healthy human individuals. Terminally differentiated effector memory CD45RA+ cells were left out of the naive CD8 fraction, which was CD45RO-negative and positively selected for CCR7. Clones were sequenced by immunoSEQ multiplex PCR, and TCRdb holds only the in-frame ones, with some missing. The table lists a few million clones, about 93% of them singletons. The sequenced sample was naive CD8+ T cells from PBMCs. Receptor source: a man between 18 and 35 years old in good health. Some clones in this sample may be carry-over from other donors' samples.

V usage is TRBV9 and J usage is TRBJ2-1; 11 nucleotides agree with TRBD2. CDR1 and CDR2 from the germline V gene are SGDLS and YYNGEE. This CDR3 comprises 16 residues. Unmatched junction bases numbered 9, after V lost 2 bases and J lost 8 bases. The CDR3 nucleotides read TGTGCCAGCAGCGTCCAGACTAGCGGGGTGCGGCATGAGCAGTTCTTC. It codes for CASSVQTSGVRHEQFF.

This chain uses TRBV5-4 with TRBJ2-7; maybe TRBD2 (7 bases). The V end lost 0 bases, the J end lost 4 bases, and 14 bases lay between the germline ends. Germline V gene lookup returns CDR1 SGHNT and CDR2 YYREEE (reference sequence). The CDR3 sequence is 15 residues long. CDR3 sequence: CASSLAGGGQYEQYF. CDR3 nucleotide sequence: TGTGCCAGCAGCTTGGCTGGCGGGGGCCAGTACGAGCAGTACTTC.

The chain is built from TRBV7-9 and TRBJ2-1, with D possibly TRBD2 on 5 matching bases. CDR3 length equals 15 residues. V lost 5 bases and J lost 2, with 13 bases in between. Germline V CDR1 and CDR2: SEHNR, FQNEAQ (reference sequence). CDR3 coding DNA: TGTGCCAGCAGCCCACTAGTTGTGGCCTACAATGAGCAGTTCTTC. This codes for CASSPLVVAYNEQFF. Looking up the rest from reference TRBV7-9 and TRBJ2-1 gives the full variable domain: DTGVSQNPRHKITKRGQNVTFRCDPISEHNRLYWYRQTLGQGPEFLTYFQNEAQLEKSRLLSDRFSAERPKGSFSTLEIQRTEQGDSAMYLCASSPLVVAYNEQFFGPGTRLTVL.

The rearrangement uses TRBV6-6 and TRBJ2-7, with D hard to call. This CDR3 has 12 amino acids. The germline gives CDR1 MNHNY, CDR2 SVGAGI (reference sequence). With 0 bases removed from V and 9 bases from J, the gap between germline ends came to 9 bases. The CDR3 DNA is TGTGCCAGCAGTTACTCGGGATTTCCGCAGTACTTC. This encodes CASSYSGFPQYF.

The chain recombines TRBV5-1 with TRBJ1-1; D is unresolved. The CDR3 covers 14 residues. Germline-derived CDR1 and CDR2 are SGHRS and YFSETQ. The V and J ends lost 0 bases and 6 bases respectively, with 12 bases between them. The DNA for the CDR3 is TGCGCCAGCAGCTTGGAAGGTTATCAGGCTGAAGCTTTCTTT. Its translation is CASSLEGYQAEAFF.

The chain joins TRBV28 to TRBJ2-3, with D perhaps matching TRBD1 (6 bases). The CDR3 runs to 17 residues. CDR1 MDHEN and CDR2 SYDVKM come from the germline V gene. V lost 6 bases, J lost 5 bases, and 24 bases lay in between. The CDR3 here is CASRPRGAVSIIDTQYF. CDR3 DNA: TGTGCCAGCAGACCCAGGGGAGCAGTATCCATCATAGATACGCAGTATTTT.

The chain recombines TRBV9 with TRBJ2-3, with TRBD2 matching 11 bases. CDR1 and CDR2 from the germline V gene are SGDLS and YYNGEE. This CDR3 has 17 residues. The J segment lost 2 bases and the V segment lost 0 bases, leaving 5 bases of the junction unmatched. The CDR3 coding sequence is TGTGCCAGCAGCGTAGGAAGACTAGCGGGGTACACAGATACGCAGTATTTT. Protein: CASSVGRLAGYTDTQYF.

This chain connects TRBV19 to TRBJ2-7; TRBD1 is a possible D gene (6 bases). V gave up 6 bases and J gave up 0 bases, with 12 bases separating them. CDR1 LNHDA and CDR2 SQIVND come from the germline V gene (reference sequence). The CDR3 length is 14 residues. The CDR3 DNA reads as TGTGCCAGTAGAGTTGGGACAAGCTCCTACGAGCAGTACTTC. It specifies CASRVGTSSYEQYF.

The CDR3 bases are TGTGCCAGCAGCTTAACGACGGGTAACTATGGCTACACCTTC. Amino acid sequence: CASSLTTGNYGYTF. This chain connects TRBV13 to TRBJ1-2; D is ambiguous. This CDR3 comprises 14 residues. The germline V and J ends were trimmed by 2 bases and 1 base, with 8 bases remaining between them. The germline V gene encodes CDR1 PRHDT and CDR2 FYEKMQ (reference sequence).

The rearrangement uses TRBV13 and TRBJ2-1, with TRBD2 matching 13 bases. The V segment lost 5 bases and the J segment 4 bases; nucleotides outside the gene matches: 8. Germline V CDR1 and CDR2: PRHDT, FYEKMQ (reference sequence). CDR3 length: 17 residues. The CDR3 loop reads CASSPPPLAGGYNEQFF. CDR3 nucleotides: TGTGCCAGCAGCCCACCACCACTAGCGGGAGGGTACAATGAGCAGTTCTTC. Full variable domain (remainder filled in from reference TRBV13 and TRBJ2-1): AAGVIQSPRHLIKEKRETATLKCYPIPRHDTVYWYQQGPGQDPQFLISFYEKMQSDKGSIPDRFSAQQFSDYHSELNMSSLELGDSALYFCASSPPPLAGGYNEQFFGPGTRLTVL.

The V call is TRBV27, the J call TRBJ2-1; 9 bases are shared with TRBD2. The CDR3 has 16 amino acids. CDR1 and CDR2 from the germline V gene are MNHEY and SMNVEV (reference sequence). V gave up 3 bases and J gave up 2 bases; unmatched junction bases: 5. The CDR3 bases are TGTGCCAGCAGTTTCCTTAGCGGGAGTACCTACAATGAGCAGTTCTTC. Encoded protein: CASSFLSGSTYNEQFF.

The J gene is TRBJ2-5, the V gene TRBV7-8, with 8 bases that match TRBD1. V gave up 6 bases and J gave up 4 bases; unmatched junction bases: 7. The CDR3 sequence is 14 residues long. The germline CDR1 and CDR2 sequences are SGHVS and FQNEAQ. The CDR3 DNA reads TGTGCCAGCAGTGTAGGACAGGGCTTAGAGACCCAGTACTTC. Its translation is CASSVGQGLETQYF.